A single sample gave rise to the 26 T cell receptor beta chains below, sequenced in a study of blood T cells in healthy people across ages. PCR was performed a second time for roughly 7 to 12 cycles using a sample-barcoded 5' primer and a J-beta primer mix. TCRdb reanalysed the 5' RACE reads using MiXCR and keeps one entry per CDR3 protein. The data contain about 1.1 million distinct CDR3 sequences, 35% to 40% of them singletons. The sequencing sample was made of blood. Every receptor here comes from a man younger than 30 in good health.

The chain combines TRBV7-9 with TRBJ2-5, with 9 bases identical to TRBD2. The V gene's germline CDR1 is SEHNR and CDR2 FQNEAQ (reference sequence). The junction had 4 bases not matched to a gene; V was cut back by 5 bases and J by 0 bases. The CDR3 extends over 15 amino acids. The CDR3 sequence is CASSPRLADQETQYF. The CDR3 nucleotides read TGTGCCAGCAGCCCGCGACTAGCGGACCAAGAGACCCAGTACTTC.

The rearrangement joins TRBV7-3 to TRBJ1-2; TRBD1 agrees at 7 bases. V lost 2 bases, J lost 4 bases, and 7 bases stayed unmatched. Germline assignment: CDR1 SGHTA and CDR2 FQGTGA. The CDR3 totals 15 residues. Here the CDR3 reads CASSLSPGQIYGYTF. CDR3 sequence (DNA): TGTGCCAGCAGCTTATCTCCGGGACAGATCTATGGCTACACCTTC.

This clonotype has more than one count but fewer than ten. This chain joins TRBV12-3 or TRBV12-4 and TRBJ2-5; possibly TRBD2 for D (5 bases). There are 11 residues in the CDR3. Deletions cut 10 bases from V and 13 bases from J, with 19 bases between. This CDR3 is CATGVGNGPYF. The CDR3 region has the DNA TGTGCCACCGGGGTGGGGAACGGTCCGTACTTC.

This clonotype was counted a few times. The chain uses TRBV4-1 and TRBJ1-6; D may be TRBD1 (5 bases). Germline values: CDR1 MGHRA, CDR2 YSYEKL. V was clipped by 1 base and J by 3 bases, with 10 bases between them. CDR3 size: 16 residues. The CDR3 DNA sequence: TGCGCCAGCAGCCAAGCGAAAGGGGACTATAATTCACCCCTCCACTTT. Protein product: CASSQAKGDYNSPLHF.

A few counts support this clonotype. V and J are TRBV19 and TRBJ1-2; 11 nucleotides line up with TRBD1. The CDR3 covers 15 residues. The J segment lost 0 bases and the V segment lost 6 bases, leaving 3 bases of the junction unmatched. In germline, CDR1 is LNHDA, CDR2 SQIVND (reference sequence). The CDR3 sequence is CASRMGQGANYGYTF. The CDR3 DNA reads TGTGCCAGTAGGATGGGACAGGGGGCTAACTATGGCTACACCTTC.

V gene TRBV7-9 combines with J gene TRBJ2-2; D unclear. This CDR3 has 13 amino acids. The V end was cut by 6 bases, the J end by 6 bases, with 11 bases between. The germline CDR1 and CDR2 sequences are SEHNR and FQNEAQ (reference sequence). In DNA, the CDR3 is TGTGCCAGCAGGTTCTCGAATCCCGGGGAGCTGTTTTTT. Encoded protein: CASRFSNPGELFF. Supplemented by reference TRBV7-9 and TRBJ2-2, the full variable domain reads DTGVSQNPRHKITKRGQNVTFRCDPISEHNRLYWYRQTLGQGPEFLTYFQNEAQLEKSRLLSDRFSAERPKGSFSTLEIQRTEQGDSAMYLCASRFSNPGELFFGEGSRLTVL.

This clonotype was observed a handful of times. CDR3 coding DNA: TGTGCCAGCAGTCCTCTGCGGGGGGGAAGCAATGAGCAGTTCTTC. Protein product: CASSPLRGGSNEQFF. V and J are TRBV12-3 or TRBV12-4 and TRBJ2-1; TRBD2 matches at 9 bases. The CDR3 is made up of 15 amino acids. Germline trimming cut 5 bases from V and 6 bases from J; bases unmatched to any gene: 8.

This chain links TRBV6-2 or TRBV6-3 with TRBJ1-5; no reliable D call. CDR3 length: 14 residues. Germline lookup yields CDR1 MNHEY and CDR2 SVGEGT. V was trimmed by 7 bases and J by 3 bases, leaving 13 bases between them. The CDR3 here is CASTPIGFNQPQHF. The DNA of the CDR3 is TGTGCCAGCACGCCCATAGGGTTCAATCAGCCCCAGCATTTT.

The gene calls are TRBV2 and TRBJ1-5; the D is unclear. Germline V gene lookup returns CDR1 SNHLY and CDR2 FYNNEI. V was trimmed by 2 bases and J by 5 bases, leaving 7 bases between them. There are 13 residues in the CDR3. The CDR3 DNA reads as TGTGCCAGCAGTGAATCCTTCTATCAGCCCCAGCATTTT. This sequence encodes CASSESFYQPQHF.

The chain joins TRBV20-1 to TRBJ1-3; a weak D match, TRBD1 (5 bases). Looked up from germline, CDR1 is DFQATT and CDR2 is SNEGSKA (reference sequence). There are 15 residues in the CDR3. The V gene lost 3 bases and the J gene lost 8 bases, with 20 bases spanning the gap. DNA of the CDR3: TGCAGTGCTAGCCGGACAAACGCTTACGGGGACACCATATATTTT. This gives the protein CSASRTNAYGDTIYF.

The chain employs TRBV20-1 and TRBJ1-2, with TRBD1 as a possible D gene (5 bases). Germline CDR1 is DFQATT and CDR2 is SNEGSKA (reference sequence). This CDR3 has 13 amino acids. V was trimmed by 7 bases and J by 2 bases, leaving 14 bases between them. CDR3 sequence (DNA): TGCAGTGTTACGACAGATATAAACTATGGCTACACCTTC. It codes for CSVTTDINYGYTF.

The chain is built from TRBV15 and TRBJ1-5; no definite D call. The J call could be wrong; TRBJ2-3 is a better fit for the DNA end. CDR3 length: 15 residues. Per germline, CDR1 LNHNV and CDR2 YYDKDF (reference sequence). This CDR3 reads CATSEFLTNNQPQYF. CDR3 DNA sequence: TGTGCCACCAGCGAGTTCCTTACTAACAATCAGCCCCAGTATTTT.

The chain recombines TRBV27 with TRBJ1-1; TRBD1 might be the D (6 bases). V lost 8 bases to trimming and J lost 1 base, with 17 bases between them. Germline V CDR1 and CDR2: MNHEY, SMNVEV (reference sequence). The CDR3 extends over 15 amino acids. CDR3: CASGVTGLQNTEAFF. The CDR3 DNA is TGTGCCAGCGGCGTGACAGGACTTCAGAACACTGAAGCTTTCTTT.

This clonotype was seen only a few times. The chain couples TRBV20-1 to TRBJ2-5, with a tentative D call TRBD2 (5 bases). The CDR3 totals 12 residues. V lost 5 bases to trimming and J lost 5 bases, with 12 bases between them. Germline V gene sequence: CDR1 DFQATT, CDR2 SNEGSKA (reference sequence). CDR3 nucleotide sequence: TGCAGTGCTGTACTCCCGGGGGAGACCCAGTACTTC. This codes for CSAVLPGETQYF.

Ten or more counts support this clonotype. This chain links TRBV12-3 or TRBV12-4 with TRBJ2-3; D uncertain. The CDR3 contains 11 residues. The V end was cut by 6 bases, the J end by 7 bases, with 8 bases between. The CDR3 loop reads CASSLGNTQYF. Here the CDR3 DNA reads TGTGCCAGCAGCCTCGGAAATACGCAGTATTTT.

This clonotype occurred once. The junction departs from germline at one end; a sequencing error may be responsible. The CDR3 is CASSSGPSGGNERFF. In DNA form, the CDR3 reads TGTGCCAGCAGTTCTGGGCCTAGCGGGGGTAATGAGCGGTTCTTC. This chain joins TRBV12-3 or TRBV12-4 and TRBJ2-1; 10 bases match TRBD2. The CDR3 is 15 amino acids.

V is TRBV10-3 and J is TRBJ2-3, with TRBD2 matching over 11 bases. The length of the CDR3 is 19 residues. The V and J ends lost 6 bases and 0 bases, in that order; junction bases with no gene match: 14. Per germline, CDR1 ENHRY and CDR2 SYGVKD. CDR3 region: CAISSTSGRTLSSTDTQYF. The CDR3 coding sequence is TGTGCCATCAGCAGTACTAGCGGGAGAACCCTGTCTAGCACAGATACGCAGTATTTT.

The chain links TRBV2 to TRBJ1-5, with D possibly TRBD1 on 5 matching bases. Trimming shortened V by 4 bases and J by 4 bases, and 8 bases separated the two germline ends. CDR1 is SNHLY and CDR2 is FYNNEI in the germline V gene. The CDR3 covers 13 residues. The CDR3: CASSAGANQPQHF. In DNA, the CDR3 is TGTGCCAGCAGTGCCGGGGCTAATCAGCCCCAGCATTTT.

The chain links TRBV3-1 to TRBJ2-1; 8 bases align to TRBD1. This CDR3 comprises 16 residues. After removal of 4 bases from V and 7 bases from J, the junction contained 12 bases not matched to a gene. CDR1 LGHDT and CDR2 YNNKEL come from the germline V gene (reference sequence). This chain's CDR3 is CASSLLAQGARNEQFF. CDR3 nucleotides: TGTGCCAGCAGCCTCCTCGCCCAGGGGGCGAGGAATGAGCAGTTCTTC.

The rearrangement uses TRBV29-1 and TRBJ2-1; no clear D gene. There are 11 residues in the CDR3. CDR1 is SQVTM, CDR2 ANQGSEA, per germline. The V and J ends lost 7 bases and 8 bases respectively, with 12 bases between them. The CDR3 nucleotides read TGCAGCGCCGGGCCTTCTGATGAGCAGTTCTTC. It encodes CSAGPSDEQFF.

V gene TRBV6-2 or TRBV6-3 combines with J gene TRBJ1-2; 8 bases fit TRBD1. Trimming cost V 2 bases and J 8 bases; bases outside gene matches: 7. Germline V gene data show CDR1 as MNHEY and CDR2 as SVGEGT. This CDR3 comprises 14 residues. This CDR3 reads CASSYADRGKGYTF. CDR3 coding DNA: TGTGCCAGCAGTTACGCCGACAGGGGTAAGGGCTACACCTTC.

Worth noting for this clonotype: This may come from a read error, since a much larger clone is one base off. This rearrangement joins TRBV5-1 to TRBJ2-3; 8 positions match TRBD2. This CDR3 contains 17 residues. Germline V gives CDR1 SGHRS, CDR2 YFSETQ. CDR3 residues: CASSIRPGRGESDTRYF. DNA for the CDR3: TGCGCCAGCAGCATACGCCCGGGGCGGGGGGAGTCAGATACGCGGTATTTT.

The chain recombines TRBV27 with TRBJ2-3, with a possible D match to TRBD1 (5 bases). V was pared by 6 bases and J by 4 bases, with 11 bases between. This CDR3 is 13 amino acids long. Germline V gives CDR1 MNHEY, CDR2 SMNVEV (reference sequence). The CDR3 is CASRLQGADTQYF. CDR3 DNA sequence: TGTGCCAGCAGATTGCAGGGTGCAGATACGCAGTATTTT.

The chain uses TRBV28 and TRBJ1-5; 8 bases align to TRBD1. CDR3 length: 15 amino acids. The trim removed 8 bases at V and 2 bases at J, leaving 8 bases unmatched. Germline lookup yields CDR1 MDHEN and CDR2 SYDVKM. The CDR3 DNA sequence: TGTGCCAGCCAACAGGGGGTGAAGGGCAATCAGCCCCAGCATTTT. Protein: CASQQGVKGNQPQHF.

The rearrangement joins TRBV6-2 or TRBV6-3 to TRBJ1-2; the D is unclear. The CDR3 covers 12 residues. V lost 8 bases to trimming and J lost 1 base, with 8 bases between them. Looked up from germline, CDR1 is MNHEY and CDR2 is SVGEGT. DNA of the CDR3: TGTGCCAGCTTGGGCGGTAACTATGGCTACACCTTC. Its protein product is CASLGGNYGYTF.

The chain employs TRBV20-1 and TRBJ2-1; 7 positions agree with TRBD2. Germline assignment: CDR1 DFQATT and CDR2 SNEGSKA (reference sequence). The ends lost 3 bases at V and 3 bases at J; junction bases unmatched: 8. There are 15 residues in the CDR3. The CDR3 spells CSASDPASGYNEQFF. The CDR3, as DNA: TGCAGTGCTAGCGATCCGGCTAGCGGCTACAATGAGCAGTTCTTC.